This T cell receptor beta chain is drawn from a study of CD8 T cells in Susac syndrome. Reverse transcription of roughly 0.45 to 1 ug RNA was carried out with random hexamers. Across 54 Vbeta and 13 Jbeta, immunoSEQ multiplex PCR amplified TCR beta CDR3. TCRdb passed the immunoSEQ multiplex PCR reads through MiXCR, listing each CDR3 protein once. This table has approximately 110,000 distinct CDR3 sequences, approximately 93% appearing once. There are 16 residues in the CDR3. In germline, CDR1 is SGHAT, CDR2 FQNNGV. V was pared by 2 bases and J by 7 bases, with 9 bases of the junction left unmatched. Sequencing of TCR beta was performed on blood CD8+ and CD4+ T cells. The multiple sclerosis controls were treatment-naive patients affected by stable or active relapsing-remitting disease.

The receptor's source is a human donor with multiple sclerosis. Material for sequencing was CD8+ T cells from PBMCs. The chain links TRBV11-2 to TRBJ2-4; 9 bases line up with TRBD1. CDR3 nucleotide sequence: TGTGCCAGCAGCTTAAACCGGGACAGGGCTTATAACATTCAGTACTTC. This translates into CASSLNRDRAYNIQYF.